These 32 T cell receptor beta chains share one sample of origin, sequenced in a study of spatial heterogeneity in lung cancer. TCRdb processed the 5' RACE reads anew with MiXCR; each CDR3 protein has one entry. Of more than 95,000 distinct CDR3 sequences listed, over 9% are singletons. The time point was: blood at routine non-recurrence follow-up after resection. From tumor, nontumor lung or frozen PBMC, whole RNA was taken unsorted for sequencing. Sequences were derived from PBMCs, sampled at follow-up. The receptors were gathered from a male donor with early-stage non-small cell lung cancer.

This clonotype was detected only a few times. The V and J genes are TRBV28 and TRBJ2-7; no reliable D call. The CDR3 has 12 residues. Trimming cost V 5 bases and J 4 bases, with 9 bases left between them. Germline V CDR1 and CDR2: MDHEN, SYDVKM. The DNA for the CDR3 is TGTGCCAGCAGTACCGAAAAATACGAGCAGTACTTC. Translating gives CASSTEKYEQYF.

In its sample, this clonotype was seen many times. This CDR3 is CASRTNTEAFF. The CDR3 nucleotides are TGTGCCTCTCGGACGAACACTGAAGCTTTCTTT. This chain uses TRBV6-2 or TRBV6-3 with TRBJ1-1; D gene unclear. The CDR3 has 11 residues. V lost 11 bases, J lost 1 base, and 8 bases lay in between. Germline CDR1 is MNHEY and CDR2 is SVGEGT.

The chain combines TRBV6-5 with TRBJ1-1, with 12 nucleotides matching TRBD1. Per germline, CDR1 MNHEY and CDR2 SVGAGI. V trimming: 1 base; J trimming: 7 bases; junction bases outside the gene matches: 10. CDR3 length: 17 amino acids. The CDR3 DNA sequence: TGTGCCAGCAGTTACTTGGGCGTAGGGACAGGGGGCAATGAAGCTTTCTTT. Translation gives CASSYLGVGTGGNEAFF.

In its sample, this clonotype was seen many times. The chain carries TRBV19 and TRBJ2-1; 8 nucleotides align to TRBD2. CDR1 LNHDA and CDR2 SQIVND come from the germline V gene (reference sequence). CDR3 size: 13 residues. The V and J ends lost 4 bases and 9 bases, in that order; junction bases with no gene match: 5. The CDR3, as DNA: TGTGCCAGTAGTACCGGGGGGGGCTTTGAGCAGTTCTTC. Translated: CASSTGGGFEQFF. The full variable domain, its missing parts supplied by reference TRBV19 and TRBJ2-1, is DGGITQSPKYLFRKEGQNVTLSCEQNLNHDAMYWYRQDPGQGLRLIYYSQIVNDFQKGDIAEGYSVSREKKESFPLTVTSAQKNPTAFYLCASSTGGGFEQFFGPGTRLTVL.

This clonotype was counted between two and nine times. This chain links TRBV5-1 with TRBJ2-7; no clear D. In germline, CDR1 is SGHRS, CDR2 YFSETQ. V lost 1 base and J 6 bases, leaving 8 bases between the germline ends. This CDR3 is built from 12 residues. The CDR3 here is CASSLTKGEQYF. DNA of the CDR3: TGCGCCAGCAGCTTGACTAAGGGCGAGCAGTACTTC.

This clonotype was observed at least ten times. The chain is built from TRBV7-3 and TRBJ1-1; perhaps TRBD1 as D (5 bases). CDR3 length: 15 residues. Germline CDR1 and CDR2: SGHTA and FQGTGA. With 2 bases removed from V and 6 bases from J, the gap between germline ends came to 16 bases. The CDR3 is CASSLVQAFNPEAFF. DNA for the CDR3: TGTGCCAGCAGCTTAGTACAGGCCTTTAACCCTGAAGCTTTCTTT.

This clonotype has a handful of counts. The chain carries TRBV18 and TRBJ2-5; TRBD1 matches 7 bases. V was pared by 8 bases and J by 2 bases, with 8 bases of the junction left unmatched. Germline CDR1 KGHSH, CDR2 LQKENI. The length of the CDR3 is 14 residues. The CDR3 DNA sequence: TGTGCCAGCGTACGACAGGGCCAACAAGAGACCCAGTACTTC. This sequence encodes CASVRQGQQETQYF.

The chain recombines TRBV6-5 with TRBJ2-7, with 14 bases aligning to TRBD2. The length of the CDR3 is 15 residues. Germline lookup yields CDR1 MNHEY and CDR2 SVGAGI. The trim removed 7 bases at V and 2 bases at J, leaving 4 bases unmatched. CDR3 nucleotide sequence: TGTGCCAGCACCCCGGGACTAGCGGGGGCCTACGAGCAGTACTTC. This sequence encodes CASTPGLAGAYEQYF.

The J gene is TRBJ1-5, the V gene TRBV20-1; D possibly corresponds to TRBD1 (6 bases). Trimming cost V 0 bases and J 7 bases, with 16 bases left between them. The germline V gene has CDR1 DFQATT and CDR2 SNEGSKA (reference sequence). The CDR3 consists of 15 residues. The CDR3 sequence: CSARDSWGAGQPQHF. The CDR3 DNA sequence: TGCAGTGCTAGAGATTCATGGGGGGCTGGGCAGCCCCAGCATTTT.

J is TRBJ2-3 and V is TRBV30; D may be TRBD1 or TRBD2 (7 bases each). Between the trimmed V and J ends, which lost 4 bases and 0 bases, there was a span of 14 bases. The CDR3 loop spans 15 amino acids. The germline gives CDR1 GTSNPN, CDR2 SVGIG (reference sequence). CDR3 sequence (DNA): TGTGCCTGGAAAACAGGGGAGGGGAGCACAGATACGCAGTATTTT. Protein product: CAWKTGEGSTDTQYF. The variable domain in full, completed from reference TRBV30 and TRBJ2-3, reads SQTIHQWPATLVQPVGSPLSLECTVEGTSNPNLYWYRQAAGRGLQLLFYSVGIGQISSEVPQNLSASRPQDRQFILSSKKLLLSDSGFYLCAWKTGEGSTDTQYFGPGTRLTVL.

This clonotype appeared a few times. The rearrangement joins TRBV25-1 to TRBJ2-5; tentatively, D is TRBD1 (7 bases). The CDR3 runs 13 residues. V lost 9 bases and J lost 3, with 14 bases in between. Germline V gives CDR1 MGHDK, CDR2 SYGVNS. Here the CDR3 reads CASSGGNKETQYF. In DNA, the CDR3 is TGTGCCAGTTCAGGGGGGAACAAAGAGACCCAGTACTTC.

In this sample, this clonotype turned up a few times. This chain uses TRBV28 with TRBJ1-2, with D uncertain. Germline V gene data show CDR1 as MDHEN and CDR2 as SYDVKM. The CDR3 consists of 17 residues. V was trimmed by 4 bases and J by 2 bases, leaving 20 bases between them. CDR3 region: CASSSPWAPDENYGYTF. DNA for the CDR3: TGTGCCAGCAGTTCCCCATGGGCACCGGACGAAAACTATGGCTACACCTTC.

This clonotype has just a few counts. V gene TRBV6-4 combines with J gene TRBJ1-1; D is unclear. Trimming removed 6 bases from V and 4 bases from J, with 12 bases in between. The CDR3 covers 13 residues. Germline CDR1 MRHNA, CDR2 SNTAGT. CDR3 loop: CASRLDESTEAFF. The CDR3 DNA reads as TGTGCCAGCAGACTGGACGAGTCCACTGAAGCTTTCTTT.

There are a few counts of this clonotype. The chain uses TRBV3-1 and TRBJ2-4; 7 bases agree with TRBD1. The junction had 13 bases not matched to a gene; V was cut back by 3 bases and J by 8 bases. CDR1 LGHDT and CDR2 YNNKEL come from the germline V gene (reference sequence). The CDR3 length is 16 residues. In nucleotides, the CDR3 is TGTGCCAGCAGCCATAAGGGGGCGCTTACTCGGGACATTCAGTACTTC. It specifies CASSHKGALTRDIQYF. The full variable domain, its missing parts supplied by reference TRBV3-1 and TRBJ2-4, is DTAVSQTPKYLVTQMGNDKSIKCEQNLGHDTMYWYKQDSKKFLKIMFSYNNKELIINETVPNRFSPKSPDKAHLNLHINSLELGDSAVYFCASSHKGALTRDIQYFGAGTRLSVL.

Notes on this clonotype: A much bigger clone sits one base away, suggesting this may be a read error. The chain employs TRBV4-1 and TRBJ1-5, with D uncertain. This CDR3 contains 14 residues. Per the germline V gene, CDR1 is MGHRA and CDR2 is YSYEKL. CDR3 coding DNA: TGCGCCAGCAGCCAGCTCTATAGCAGTCAGCCCCAGCATTTT. Amino acids: CASSQLYSSQPQHF.

The V and J genes are TRBV7-2 and TRBJ1-3, with 7 bases identical to TRBD1. CDR3 size: 17 residues. V dropped 2 bases and J dropped 4; count of bases not matched to a gene: 11. CDR1 is SGHTA and CDR2 is FQGNSA in the germline V gene. CDR3: CASSLRMTGFTGNTIYF. CDR3 in DNA: TGTGCCAGCAGCTTAAGAATGACAGGGTTTACCGGAAACACCATATATTTT.

This clonotype was seen repeatedly, ten times or more. The chain carries TRBV19 and TRBJ1-5; D remains unclear. The CDR3 runs to 13 residues. V was trimmed by 2 bases and J by 3 bases, leaving 5 bases between them. Germline V gene sequence: CDR1 LNHDA, CDR2 SQIVND (reference sequence). CDR3 in amino acids: CASSIKINQPQHF. CDR3 in DNA: TGTGCCAGTAGTATAAAGATCAATCAGCCCCAGCATTTT.

The table lists this clonotype with a few counts. The J gene is TRBJ1-1, the V gene TRBV28; 11 bases align to TRBD1. The V gene end was trimmed by 6 bases and the J gene end by 4 bases; junction bases not matched to a gene: 10. There are 16 residues in the CDR3. Germline-derived CDR1 and CDR2 are MDHEN and SYDVKM. The CDR3 coding sequence is TGTGCCAGCAGGGGGGCAACCGGGACAGGGGGCACTGAAGCTTTCTTT. It yields the protein CASRGATGTGGTEAFF.

The chain combines TRBV14 with TRBJ2-3; 11 bases are shared with TRBD2. The germline V gene has CDR1 SGHDN and CDR2 FVKESK. The CDR3 loop spans 17 amino acids. J gave up 2 bases and V 1 base, and 5 bases lay outside the gene matches. The CDR3 region is CASSQGLAGGNTDTQYF. The CDR3 nucleotides read TGTGCCAGCAGCCAAGGGCTAGCGGGGGGCAACACAGATACGCAGTATTTT. The complete variable domain, with remaining parts taken from reference TRBV14 and TRBJ2-3, reads EAGVTQFPSHSVIEKGQTVTLRCDPISGHDNLYWYRRVMGKEIKFLLHFVKESKQDESGMPNNRFLAERTGGTYSTLKVQPAELEDSGVYFCASSQGLAGGNTDTQYFGPGTRLTVL.

This clonotype has just a few counts. The chain joins TRBV7-2 to TRBJ2-1; 13 bases are a match to TRBD2. CDR3 length equals 16 residues. The germline CDR1 and CDR2 sequences are SGHTA and FQGNSA. With 1 base clipped from V and 5 bases from J, the junction kept 2 bases outside the gene matches. The CDR3 DNA is TGTGCCAGCAGCTTAGGAGGGACTAGCGGGGACAATGAGCAGTTCTTC. It encodes CASSLGGTSGDNEQFF.

The chain recombines TRBV4-3 with TRBJ1-2; no definite D call. Germline loops: CDR1 LGHNA, CDR2 YSLEER. Trimming pared 0 bases from V and 3 bases from J, leaving 8 bases between. This CDR3 is built from 14 residues. CDR3 sequence (DNA): TGCGCCAGCAGCCAAGATCAGGCGTACTATGGCTACACCTTC. Translated: CASSQDQAYYGYTF.

This chain joins TRBV30 and TRBJ1-2, with D maybe TRBD1 (5 bases). Germline V gene data show CDR1 as GTSNPN and CDR2 as SVGIG (reference sequence). The germline V and J ends were trimmed by 2 bases and 2 bases, with 15 bases remaining between them. The CDR3 has 15 residues. CDR3 sequence: CAWSTPTVLNYGYTF. The CDR3 coding sequence is TGTGCCTGGAGTACACCGACAGTCTTAAACTATGGCTACACCTTC.

This clonotype was counted many times. V usage is TRBV7-9 and J usage is TRBJ2-7; D unclear. Per germline, CDR1 SEHNR and CDR2 FQNEAQ (reference sequence). The ends were cut back, 1 base at V and 6 bases at J, with 10 bases in the middle. CDR3 size: 13 residues. Here the CDR3 reads CASSLDLVPEQYF. Written as DNA, the CDR3 is TGTGCCAGCAGCTTAGATTTGGTTCCCGAGCAGTACTTC.

A few counts support this clonotype. This chain connects TRBV27 to TRBJ1-4; 8 bases are a match to TRBD1. CDR1 and CDR2 (germline): MNHEY, SMNVEV (reference sequence). This CDR3 contains 14 residues. The trim removed 6 bases at V and 10 bases at J, leaving 10 bases unmatched. The CDR3 DNA reads TGTGCCAGCAGCCCTGGACAGGGCGAGGGAAAACTGTTTTTT. This gives the protein CASSPGQGEGKLFF.

The sample holds a few counts of this clonotype. This chain joins TRBV12-3 or TRBV12-4 and TRBJ2-1, with 15 bases lining up with TRBD2. After removal of 8 bases from V and 1 base from J, the junction contained 6 bases not matched to a gene. The CDR3 has 17 residues. Here the CDR3 reads CASVRTSGGVSYNEQFF. Here the CDR3 DNA reads TGTGCCAGCGTCCGGACTAGCGGGGGGGTATCCTACAATGAGCAGTTCTTC.

This clonotype came up many times. V gene TRBV5-8 combines with J gene TRBJ1-1; weak D call: TRBD1 (5 bases). The CDR3 contains 16 residues. The germline CDR1 and CDR2 sequences are SGHTS and YDEGEE. Trimming stripped 1 base from V and 11 bases from J, with 24 bases between. CDR3 sequence (DNA): TGTGCCAGCAGCTTGTCTCGGACAAGAGGCTGGACCAGCGCTTTCTTT. Protein: CASSLSRTRGWTSAFF. Using reference TRBV5-8 and TRBJ1-1 for the parts outside the CDR3, the full variable domain is EAGVTQSPTHLIKTRGQQATLRCSPISGHTSVYWYQQALGLGLQFLLWYDEGEERNRGNFPPRFSGRQFPNYSSELNVNALELEDSALYLCASSLSRTRGWTSAFFGQGTRLTVV.

The chain has TRBV2 and TRBJ2-3, with a tentative D call TRBD1 (5 bases). Germline V gene lookup returns CDR1 SNHLY and CDR2 FYNNEI. The CDR3 is 13 residues long. Trimming cost V 8 bases and J 0 bases, with 9 bases left between them. In DNA form, the CDR3 reads TGTGCCAGCGGGGCTTATAGCACAGATACGCAGTATTTT. Translated, it gives CASGAYSTDTQYF.

This clonotype showed up just a few times. The CDR3 reads CASSQTLTGPYGYTF. CDR3 nucleotide sequence: TGTGCCAGCAGCCAGACCCTAACAGGGCCCTATGGCTACACCTTC. The chain employs TRBV11-1 and TRBJ1-2, with TRBD1 as a possible D gene (6 bases). CDR1 is SGHAT and CDR2 is FQDESV in the germline V gene (reference sequence). This CDR3 has 15 amino acids. V was trimmed by 5 bases and J by 4 bases, leaving 17 bases between them.

This clonotype was counted ten times or more. This sequence joins TRBV10-3 and TRBJ2-5; 11 positions match TRBD1. The CDR3 is made up of 14 amino acids. Looked up from germline, CDR1 is ENHRY and CDR2 is SYGVKD. The V and J ends lost 4 bases and 3 bases, in that order; junction bases with no gene match: 1. The CDR3 region has the DNA TGTGCCATCAGTGGGACAGGGGGCGAAGAGACCCAGTACTTC. Protein sequence: CAISGTGGEETQYF.

A few counts support this clonotype. The rearrangement joins TRBV28 to TRBJ1-1; perhaps TRBD1 as D (6 bases). V dropped 4 bases and J dropped 0 bases, with 12 bases sitting between them. Germline V CDR1 and CDR2: MDHEN, SYDVKM. The CDR3 loop spans 15 amino acids. The CDR3 is CASSSPQGMNTEAFF. The CDR3 DNA is TGTGCCAGCAGTTCCCCACAGGGAATGAACACTGAAGCTTTCTTT.

In this sample, this clonotype turned up a few times. The chain is built from TRBV5-6 and TRBJ2-3, with 7 bases aligning to TRBD1. The germline V gene has CDR1 SGHDT and CDR2 YYEEEE. The CDR3 length is 15 residues. V dropped 0 bases and J dropped 1; count of bases not matched to a gene: 2. DNA for the CDR3: TGTGCCAGCAGCTTGGGAGGGACAGGCACAGATACGCAGTATTTT. The encoded protein is CASSLGGTGTDTQYF.

The V and J genes are TRBV7-2 and TRBJ1-2; D is ambiguous. The CDR3 consists of 14 residues. CDR1 is SGHTA and CDR2 is FQGNSA in the germline V gene. V shed 1 base and J shed 4 bases, with 10 bases lying between them. The CDR3 region has the DNA TGTGCCAGCAGCTTAGAGGCAGAGACCTATGGCTACACCTTC. Protein sequence: CASSLEAETYGYTF.